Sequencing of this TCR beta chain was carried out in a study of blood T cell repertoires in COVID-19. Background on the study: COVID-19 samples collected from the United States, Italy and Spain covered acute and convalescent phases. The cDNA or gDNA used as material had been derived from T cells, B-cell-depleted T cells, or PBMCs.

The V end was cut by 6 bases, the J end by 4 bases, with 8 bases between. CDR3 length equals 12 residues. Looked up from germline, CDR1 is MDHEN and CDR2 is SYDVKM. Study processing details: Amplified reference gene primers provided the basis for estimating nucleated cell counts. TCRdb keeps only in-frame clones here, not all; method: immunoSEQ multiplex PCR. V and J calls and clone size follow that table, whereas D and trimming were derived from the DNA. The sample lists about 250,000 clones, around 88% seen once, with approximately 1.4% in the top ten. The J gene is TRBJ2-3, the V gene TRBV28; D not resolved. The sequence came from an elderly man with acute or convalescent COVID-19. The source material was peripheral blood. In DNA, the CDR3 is TGTGCCAGCAGCCCCCTCGCAGATACGCAGTATTTT. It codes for CASSPLADTQYF.